Described below is a single TCR beta chain sequence and its context. Its antigen is unidentified. Some clones are missing from TCRdb's copy, which holds only in-frame ones; the method was immunoSEQ multiplex PCR. The sample yields some 68,000 clones, roughly 96% seen once. The data derive from a study of cytomegalovirus exposure and HLA in healthy donors. Study background: A subsequent analysis stated that the approximately 120 validation repertoires were run on the same platform as the approximately 700 first-cohort repertoires.

Study observations and caveats: A subsequent analysis found that TCR clusters from the first cohort also tended to co-occur in the 120 or so validation repertoires, with around 94% of cluster scores above 0. Reports described diagnosis of cytomegalovirus status by the classifier as highly specific and sensitive.

Germline V CDR1 and CDR2: SGHTA, FQGNSA. The CDR3 runs 15 residues. Trimming removed 0 bases at V and 5 bases at J, with 13 bases between. Specimen: PBMCs. This clonotype was sampled from a man aged 18 to 30 in good health and CMV-seronegative. This rearrangement joins TRBV7-2 to TRBJ2-5, with TRBD1 as a possible D gene (8 bases). CDR3 residues: CASSLAQQGGETQYF. Here the CDR3 DNA reads TGTGCCAGCAGCTTAGCTCAACAGGGGGGGGAGACCCAGTACTTC.